What follows are 22 T cell receptor beta chains derived from one specimen sequenced in a study of blood T cell repertoires in COVID-19. Repertoires were generated with immunoSEQ multiplex PCR, while TCRdb's copy carries only in-frame clones and drops some. The table records a few hundred thousand clones, under 90% of them present only once. Material for sequencing was PBMCs or T cells enriched from blood (not recorded which). These receptors came from a woman in her forties or fifties who had been exposed to COVID-19.

The genes are TRBV12-3 or TRBV12-4 and TRBJ2-7; 9 positions agree with TRBD1. The CDR3 covers 13 residues. The ends lost 6 bases at V and 4 bases at J; junction bases unmatched: 4. In DNA, the CDR3 is TGTGCCAGCAGGGCTGGGACAGGGTACGAGCAGTACTTC. Translation: CASRAGTGYEQYF.

The chain links TRBV5-1 to TRBJ1-4, with 7 positions matching TRBD1. V trimming: 4 bases; J trimming: 6 bases; junction bases outside the gene matches: 24. This CDR3 has 20 amino acids. Germline V gives CDR1 SGHRS, CDR2 YFSETQ. CDR3 DNA sequence: TGCGCCAGCAGCCAGAGTGCGTTGGACCTCGCAACAGGGGTTGATGAAAAACTGTTTTTT. Protein: CASSQSALDLATGVDEKLFF.

As to this clone: The sample has other DNA sequences that encode this CDR3 too. V gene TRBV28 combines with J gene TRBJ1-6; 7 nucleotides match TRBD1. The ends lost 8 bases at V and 5 bases at J; junction bases unmatched: 3. This CDR3 comprises 13 residues. Germline loops: CDR1 MDHEN, CDR2 SYDVKM. CDR3: CASRQGNNSPLHF. The CDR3 DNA is TGTGCCAGCCGACAGGGTAATAATTCACCCCTCCACTTT. Together with reference TRBV28 and TRBJ1-6, the CDR3 gives the full variable domain: DVKVTQSSRYLVKRTGEKVFLECVQDMDHENMFWYRQDPGLGLRLIYFSYDVKMKEKGDIPEGYSVSREKKERFSLILESASTNQTSMYLCASRQGNNSPLHFGNGTRLTVT.

V and J are TRBV18 and TRBJ1-5; TRBD1 matches at 8 bases. Per the germline V gene, CDR1 is KGHSH and CDR2 is LQKENI. Trimming at V came to 6 bases and at J to 7 bases, leaving 11 bases not matched to a gene. The CDR3 consists of 15 residues. CDR3 coding DNA: TGTGCCAGCTCTCAACCTGGACAGGGTGGACAGCCCCAGCATTTT. Its translation is CASSQPGQGGQPQHF.

V and J are TRBV4-1 and TRBJ2-2, with TRBD2 matching over 8 bases. The CDR3 spans 18 residues. The germline gives CDR1 MGHRA, CDR2 YSYEKL. Germline trimming cut 4 bases from V and 6 bases from J; bases unmatched to any gene: 16. In DNA form, the CDR3 reads TGCGCCAGCAGCCGACCCTCCGGGGGGGGCGAACATCCCGGGGAGCTGTTTTTT. The encoded protein is CASSRPSGGGEHPGELFF.

On this clone: The same CDR3 also results from other DNA sequences found in this sample. The CDR3: CSAGQAYEQYF. The CDR3 region has the DNA TGCAGTGCTGGACAGGCCTACGAGCAGTACTTC. The chain joins TRBV20-1 to TRBJ2-7; the match to TRBD1 covers 7 bases. The CDR3 consists of 11 residues. CDR1 is DFQATT and CDR2 is SNEGSKA in the germline V gene (reference sequence). The J segment lost 2 bases and the V segment lost 5 bases, leaving 0 bases of the junction unmatched.

The rearrangement joins TRBV19 to TRBJ2-1; 7 bases match TRBD2. The ends lost 7 bases at V and 3 bases at J; junction bases unmatched: 6. The length of the CDR3 is 14 residues. The germline CDR1 and CDR2 sequences are LNHDA and SQIVND (reference sequence). The CDR3 protein is CASKAGENYNEQFF. The DNA of the CDR3 is TGTGCCAGTAAGGCGGGGGAAAACTACAATGAGCAGTTCTTC.

V and J are TRBV4-1 and TRBJ2-5, with 9 bases identical to TRBD2. The trim removed 4 bases at V and 1 base at J, leaving 10 bases unmatched. CDR3 length equals 17 residues. CDR1 is MGHRA and CDR2 is YSYEKL in the germline V gene. CDR3: CASSLQGGRGGQETQYF. The CDR3 DNA follows: TGCGCCAGCAGCCTCCAAGGCGGGCGGGGGGGCCAAGAGACCCAGTACTTC.

The chain uses TRBV25-1 and TRBJ2-7; 10 nucleotides match TRBD1. V shed 5 bases, J shed 2 bases, and the junction held 6 bases outside the gene matches. This CDR3 has 15 amino acids. CDR1 is MGHDK, CDR2 SYGVNS, per germline. The CDR3 nucleotides are TGTGCCAGCAGTCCACTCGGACAGGGGGCCTACGAGCAGTACTTC. Encoded protein: CASSPLGQGAYEQYF.

CDR3 loop: CASSFFRASTDTQYF. DNA for the CDR3: TGTGCCAGCAGTTTTTTCAGGGCGAGCACAGATACGCAGTATTTT. This chain joins TRBV27 and TRBJ2-3; a possible D gene is TRBD1 (5 bases). The germline V gene encodes CDR1 MNHEY and CDR2 SMNVEV (reference sequence). The CDR3 totals 15 residues. The ends were cut back, 3 bases at V and 0 bases at J, with 10 bases in the middle.

CDR3 nucleotide sequence: TGTGCCAGCAGTTACTCAGGGCCCGGAGATACGCAGTATTTT. Residues: CASSYSGPGDTQYF. The chain links TRBV13 to TRBJ2-3, with D possibly TRBD1 on 5 matching bases. The V and J ends lost 6 bases and 5 bases respectively, with 15 bases between them. Germline CDR1 and CDR2: PRHDT and FYEKMQ (reference sequence). The length of the CDR3 is 14 residues.

V gene TRBV27 combines with J gene TRBJ2-1; D call uncertain. Germline V lookup: CDR1 MNHEY, CDR2 SMNVEV (reference sequence). V gave up 4 bases and J gave up 1 base, with 14 bases separating them. The CDR3 contains 16 residues. CDR3 loop: CASSSSNWASYNEQFF. The CDR3 DNA follows: TGTGCCAGCAGTTCGTCTAACTGGGCTTCCTACAATGAGCAGTTCTTC.

V is TRBV5-5 and J is TRBJ1-1, with a tentative D call TRBD1 (6 bases). Germline V lookup: CDR1 SGHKS, CDR2 YYEKEE (reference sequence). Trimming stripped 4 bases from V and 1 base from J, with 14 bases between. The CDR3 is made up of 15 amino acids. CDR3 loop: CASSGGGGRNTEAFF. In nucleotides, the CDR3 is TGTGCCAGCAGCGGTGGCGGGGGCCGGAACACTGAAGCTTTCTTT.

The chain has TRBV6-2 or TRBV6-3 and TRBJ2-7; D might be TRBD2 (5 bases). Germline V gene lookup returns CDR1 MNHEY and CDR2 SVGEGT. Trimming left V 6 bases short and J 2 bases short, with 17 bases between. The CDR3 runs to 15 residues. The CDR3 DNA reads as TGTGCCAGCAGCCTTCAAGGGAGTGTTCCCTACGAGCAGTACTTC. It yields the protein CASSLQGSVPYEQYF.

The rearrangement joins TRBV3-1 (or the pseudogene TRBV3-2) to TRBJ1-1, with D unresolved. Germline V gives CDR1 LGHDT, CDR2 YNNKEL (reference sequence). Trimming left V 3 bases short and J 1 base short, with 6 bases between. The CDR3 length is 13 residues. The CDR3 is CASSHYRNTEAFF. The DNA of the CDR3 is TGTGCCAGCAGCCACTACCGGAACACTGAAGCTTTCTTT.

The gene calls are TRBV23-1 and TRBJ1-1; D is possibly TRBD1 (5 bases). TRBV23-1 is an ORF; its function is uncertain. V gave up 0 bases and J gave up 0 bases, with 11 bases separating them. The CDR3 extends over 16 amino acids. The chain's CDR3 is CASSQSRRAMNTEAFF. CDR3 DNA: TGCGCCAGCAGTCAATCGCGCAGGGCTATGAACACTGAAGCTTTCTTT.

This rearrangement joins TRBV5-6 to TRBJ2-7; 7 nucleotides align to TRBD1. The CDR3 is made up of 15 amino acids. Trimming took 4 bases from V and 4 from J; bases not matched to a gene: 11. Germline V gene data show CDR1 as SGHDT and CDR2 as YYEEEE. CDR3 bases: TGTGCCAGCAGCCTTCCGGGACAGCCGATTTACGAGCAGTACTTC. Translating gives CASSLPGQPIYEQYF. Using reference TRBV5-6 and TRBJ2-7 for the parts outside the CDR3, the full variable domain is DAGVTQSPTHLIKTRGQQVTLRCSPKSGHDTVSWYQQALGQGPQFIFQYYEEEERQRGNFPDRFSGHQFPNYSSELNVNALLLGDSALYLCASSLPGQPIYEQYFGPGTRLTVT.

This rearrangement joins TRBV5-4 to TRBJ2-5, with 8 nucleotides matching TRBD2. The CDR3 runs to 15 residues. Trimming took 3 bases from V and 1 from J; bases not matched to a gene: 5. CDR1 and CDR2 (germline): SGHNT, YYREEE (reference sequence). The CDR3 loop reads CASSSLAGSQETQYF. CDR3 DNA: TGTGCCAGCAGCTCGTTAGCGGGGAGCCAAGAGACCCAGTACTTC.

This clone appeared a single time. J is TRBJ2-1 and V is TRBV3-1 (or the pseudogene TRBV3-2), with TRBD2 identical over 8 bases. The length of the CDR3 is 16 residues. Germline V gene data show CDR1 as LGHDT and CDR2 as YNNKEL (reference sequence). Trimming cost V 1 base and J 6 bases; bases outside gene matches: 8. As DNA, the CDR3 is TGTGCCAGCAGCCAAGGAAGCGGGGGCGCCCGCAATGAGCAGTTCTTC. Translating gives CASSQGSGGARNEQFF.

The gene calls are TRBV2 and TRBJ1-5, with 8 bases that match TRBD1. The V segment lost 8 bases and the J segment 2 bases; nucleotides outside the gene matches: 11. This CDR3 contains 16 residues. The germline V gene encodes CDR1 SNHLY and CDR2 FYNNEI. This CDR3 is CASRTRTGIGNQPQHF. The CDR3 coding sequence is TGTGCCAGCCGTACCCGGACAGGGATCGGCAATCAGCCCCAGCATTTT.

This clone has just a few counts. The rearrangement links TRBV28 to TRBJ2-7; D is perhaps TRBD1 (7 bases). Germline V gene lookup returns CDR1 MDHEN and CDR2 SYDVKM. This CDR3 has 14 residues. The germline V and J ends were trimmed by 5 bases and 3 bases, with 14 bases remaining between them. Here the CDR3 reads CASSIRGVGYEQYF. DNA of the CDR3: TGTGCCAGCAGTATCAGGGGGGTTGGCTACGAGCAGTACTTC.

The chain recombines TRBV11-2 with TRBJ2-7, with 8 positions matching TRBD1. V gave up 2 bases and J gave up 2 bases; unmatched junction bases: 2. Germline V CDR1 and CDR2: SGHAT, FQNNGV. This CDR3 spans 14 amino acids. In DNA form, the CDR3 reads TGTGCCAGCAGCTTATTGGGACAGGCCTACGAGCAGTACTTC. The encoded protein is CASSLLGQAYEQYF. Full variable domain (remainder filled in from reference TRBV11-2 and TRBJ2-7): EAGVAQSPRYKIIEKRQSVAFWCNPISGHATLYWYQQILGQGPKLLIQFQNNGVVDDSQLPKDRFSAERLKGVDSTLKIQPAKLEDSAVYLCASSLLGQAYEQYFGPGTRLTVT.